Listed below are T cell receptor beta chains from one sample, sequenced in a study of cytomegalovirus exposure and HLA in healthy donors. This table comes from immunoSEQ multiplex PCR, and its TCRdb copy is limited to in-frame clones, with some not included. This table has about 150,000 clones, 55% to 75% appearing once. Sequencing was done on a sample of PBMCs. The source is a man in his forties or fifties in good health and CMV-seropositive. The CDR3 runs from the conserved cysteine through the conserved F or W. Size is omitted from some rows. Given values are once, few, many or a class for expanded clones.

J,V,size,CDR3
TRBJ1-2,TRBV2,-,CASSQSAGNYGYTF
TRBJ2-7,TRBV5-5,-,CASSWTGNSYEQYF
TRBJ2-2,TRBV2,few,CASSAGLVTGELFF
TRBJ2-5,TRBV12-5,-,CASGLFGGETQYF
TRBJ2-7,TRBV6-5,once,CASRNGGEQYF
TRBJ1-3,TRBV6-5,-,CASSPTVGNTIYF
TRBJ2-7,TRBV7-2,-,CASNSPGTSGNEQYF
TRBJ2-7,TRBV10-3,-,CAIRDFGSGSSYEQYF
TRBJ2-7,TRBV7-9,medium-sized,CASSFRYEQYF
TRBJ2-7,TRBV25-1,-,CASSVGALYEQYF
TRBJ2-3,TRBV7-2,-,CASSLDLAGGRTDTQYF
TRBJ2-1,TRBV20-1,once,CSARGAGEQFF
TRBJ2-1,TRBV5-1,-,CASSSNTRLNEQFF
TRBJ1-2,TRBV27,few,CASSSRDRKPYGYTF
TRBJ1-4,TRBV5-1,few,CASSLGGSGQGLFF
TRBJ1-5,TRBV5-1,-,CASSLDGQGVQPQHF
TRBJ2-2,TRBV10-3,few,CAISEIPGGELFF
TRBJ1-4,TRBV19,-,CASSTDEKLFF
TRBJ2-3,TRBV5-4,-,CASSLEVSRSTDTQYF
TRBJ2-7,TRBV20-1,-,CSAPGQNEQYF
TRBJ2-7,TRBV6-1,many,CATEPFGTGYEQYF
TRBJ2-1,TRBV12-2,-,CASRFSRGWCNEQFF
TRBJ2-7,TRBV6-6,few,CASSPRQGSAYEQYF
TRBJ2-3,TRBV5-1,-,CASSSSQGTSIMGDTQYF
TRBJ2-7,TRBV29-1,-,CSASRANSYEQYF
TRBJ2-5,TRBV11-2,-,CASSLIPRFQETQYF
TRBJ2-3,TRBV5-6,-,CASSYTDTQYF
TRBJ2-3,TRBV11-3,-,CASSLIPGLAADTQYF
TRBJ1-1,TRBV2,-,CASNPDRGFTEAFF
TRBJ2-2,TRBV2,-,CASSNQGAQSTGELFF
TRBJ2-3,TRBV7-9,-,CASSLARVADTQYF
TRBJ1-6,TRBV5-6,-,CASSPGQYNSPLHF
TRBJ2-5,TRBV19,-,CASSPATSGGKETQYF
TRBJ1-5,TRBV28,once,CASSSGGSNQPQHF
TRBJ1-2,TRBV7-9,-,CASSLALARDSHYGYTF
TRBJ2-1,TRBV19,-,CASASGSGWSSYNEQFF
TRBJ1-1,TRBV7-8,-,CASSRTSAGGHTEAFF
TRBJ2-1,TRBV7-6,few,CASSLVGESYNEQFF
TRBJ1-1,TRBV6-1,-,CASRARGYTEAFF
TRBJ1-6,TRBV6-6,-,CASSFPTGVDSPLHF
TRBJ2-7,TRBV28,few,CASSLRERGEQYF
TRBJ2-3,TRBV5-1,-,CASSRGSGTSTDTQYF
TRBJ1-2,TRBV4-1,-,CASSQDLTGGYGYTF
TRBJ2-7,TRBV5-1,once,CASSPGTALYEQYF
TRBJ1-3,TRBV5-1,-,CASSQGQGRLIAGNTIYF
TRBJ2-7,TRBV6-5,-,CASRRDRGRYEQYF
TRBJ1-2,TRBV5-4,-,CASSLGTKTDGYTF
TRBJ1-4,TRBV5-4,-,CASSLMSGANEKLFF
TRBJ2-1,TRBV4-3,-,CASSFGQSSGEQFF
TRBJ1-4,TRBV7-5,few,CVGACVGRDRVSSWGEKLFF
TRBJ2-7,TRBV9,-,CASSAEDYEQYF
TRBJ1-1,TRBV5-6,-,CASSLLGVTGTEAFF
TRBJ2-1,TRBV2,-,CASIPTSGGDNEQFF
TRBJ1-2,TRBV6-4,-,CASSDSRNTGGPRYYGYTF
TRBJ1-5,TRBV10-3,-,CATRQQGNSNQPQHF